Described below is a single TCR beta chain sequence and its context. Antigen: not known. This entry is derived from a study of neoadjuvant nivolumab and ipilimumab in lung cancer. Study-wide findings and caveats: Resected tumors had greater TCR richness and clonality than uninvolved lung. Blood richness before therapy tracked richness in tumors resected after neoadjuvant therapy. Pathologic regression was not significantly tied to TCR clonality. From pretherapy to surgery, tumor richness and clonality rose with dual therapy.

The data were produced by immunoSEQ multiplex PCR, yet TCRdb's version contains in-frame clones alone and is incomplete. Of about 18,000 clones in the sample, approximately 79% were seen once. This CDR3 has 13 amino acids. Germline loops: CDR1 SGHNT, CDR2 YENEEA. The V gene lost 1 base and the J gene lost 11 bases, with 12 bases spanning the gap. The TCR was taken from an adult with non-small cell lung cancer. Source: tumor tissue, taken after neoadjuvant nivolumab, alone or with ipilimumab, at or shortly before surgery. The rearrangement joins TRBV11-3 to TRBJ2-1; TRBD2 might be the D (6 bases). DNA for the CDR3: TGTGCCAGCAGCTTAGTAACGGCGGGACAGCAGTTCTTC. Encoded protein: CASSLVTAGQQFF. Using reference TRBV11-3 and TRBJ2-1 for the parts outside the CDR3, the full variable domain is EAGVVQSPRYKIIEKKQPVAFWCNPISGHNTLYWYLQNLGQGPELLIRYENEEAVDDSQLPKDRFSAERLKGVDSTLKIQPAELGDSAVYLCASSLVTAGQQFFGPGTRLTVL.